These 24 T cell receptor beta chains originate from one sample sequenced in a study of radiotherapy plus CTLA-4 blockade in lung cancer. The repertoire was sequenced with immunoSEQ multiplex PCR; TCRdb's copy has only in-frame clones and lacks some. This table has about 80,000 clones, approximately 86% appearing once. Source: peripheral blood, taken from a patient treated with radiotherapy plus ipilimumab. The source of these receptors is a human donor with non-small cell lung cancer who had stable disease on radiotherapy plus ipilimumab.

This chain connects TRBV21-1 to TRBJ1-5; the table's TRBD1 call for D was not verified on the DNA. TRBV21-1 has pseudogene status. CDR3 length: 16 residues. CDR3 sequence reads: CASSKEAKQGGQPQHF. The CDR3 DNA reads TGTGCCAGCAGCAAAGAGGCGAAACAGGGGGGCCAGCCCCAGCATTTT.

This clone was observed a handful of times. V gene TRBV10-2 combines with J gene TRBJ1-6; no definite D call. Germline lookup yields CDR1 WSHSY and CDR2 SAAADI. CDR3 length: 14 amino acids. V was cut by 4 bases and J by 8 bases, with 12 bases left in between. CDR3 loop: CASSARAADSPLHF. In DNA form, the CDR3 reads TGCGCCAGCAGTGCCAGAGCGGCTGATTCACCCCTCCACTTT.

The chain employs TRBV18 and TRBJ2-3, with D perhaps assigned TRBD1 or TRBD2 (5 bases each). There are 15 residues in the CDR3. Trimming removed 4 bases at V and 2 bases at J, with 13 bases between. The germline V gene has CDR1 KGHSH and CDR2 LQKENI. The CDR3 loop reads CASSRGGPPTDTQYF. The CDR3 DNA is TGTGCCAGCTCACGTGGGGGTCCTCCCACAGATACGCAGTATTTT.

This chain uses TRBV18 with TRBJ2-2; 8 nucleotides line up with TRBD1. Losses at the gene ends were 3 bases for V and 4 bases for J; bases not matched to a gene: 16. Germline V gene data show CDR1 as KGHSH and CDR2 as LQKENI. The CDR3 is made up of 19 amino acids. CDR3 DNA: TGTGCCAGCTCACCTCGGGGGACAGGTTTAACTTTCGGCACCGGGGAGCTGTTTTTT. This codes for CASSPRGTGLTFGTGELFF.

The V gene is TRBV7-2, the J gene TRBJ2-7; 7 bases are shared with TRBD2. Germline V gene sequence: CDR1 SGHTA, CDR2 FQGNSA. There are 15 residues in the CDR3. V shed 5 bases, J shed 6 bases, and the junction held 13 bases outside the gene matches. In DNA, the CDR3 is TGTGCCAGCAGCCCCGCTAGCGGTACCTCTTTCGAGCAGTACTTC. Protein sequence: CASSPASGTSFEQYF.

This chain connects TRBV7-3 to TRBJ2-5; no firm D call. CDR1 and CDR2 from the germline V gene are SGHTA and FQGTGA. This CDR3 comprises 13 residues. Trimming left V 2 bases short and J 2 bases short, with 6 bases between. The DNA of the CDR3 is TGTGCCAGCAGCTTAGGACGTCAAGAGACCCAGTACTTC. Its protein is CASSLGRQETQYF.

V is TRBV7-8 and J is TRBJ2-2; D is ambiguous. Trimming stripped 3 bases from V and 6 bases from J, with 14 bases between. This CDR3 comprises 15 residues. Germline V lookup: CDR1 SGHVS, CDR2 FQNEAQ. The CDR3 protein is CASSLSIGPAGELFF. The CDR3 coding sequence is TGTGCCAGCAGCTTGTCCATTGGTCCAGCCGGGGAGCTGTTTTTT.

CDR3 sequence reads: CAWSRGSSIYF. In DNA, the CDR3 is TGTGCCTGGTCCCGGGGGAGCTCCATATATTTT. This chain joins TRBV30 and TRBJ1-3, with D tentatively TRBD1 (5 bases). The length of the CDR3 is 11 residues. With 5 bases removed from V and 11 bases from J, the gap between germline ends came to 13 bases. Germline V gives CDR1 GTSNPN, CDR2 SVGIG (reference sequence).

The genes are TRBV27 and TRBJ2-1; no clear D. Germline lookup yields CDR1 MNHEY and CDR2 SMNVEV (reference sequence). V lost 1 base and J lost 7, with 23 bases in between. The CDR3 is 18 amino acids. CDR3 DNA: TGTGCCAGCAGTTTATTCTTGGTGATCGGGTCTGGTGGGAATGAGCAGTTCTTC. Amino acids: CASSLFLVIGSGGNEQFF.

The chain is built from TRBV7-9 and TRBJ1-2; 8 nucleotides line up with TRBD1. This CDR3 is built from 14 residues. V lost 3 bases, J lost 8 bases, and 8 bases stayed unmatched. The germline V gene has CDR1 SEHNR and CDR2 FQNEAQ (reference sequence). The CDR3 is CASSFGRGQDGYTF. The CDR3, as DNA: TGTGCCAGCAGCTTTGGCAGGGGGCAAGACGGCTACACCTTC.

The rearrangement links TRBV21-1 to TRBJ2-5; the listed D gene, TRBD2, was not tested against the DNA. TRBV21-1 is noted as a pseudogene. This CDR3 is 17 amino acids long. CDR3 DNA: TGTGCCAGCAGCCCCGGGACTAGCGGGATTGGTGACAAGACCCAGTACTTC. Translated, it gives CASSPGTSGIGDKTQYF.

The chain links TRBV7-6 to TRBJ2-7, with 13 bases identical to TRBD2. Per the germline V gene, CDR1 is SGHVS and CDR2 is FNYEAQ. V lost 3 bases, J lost 4 bases, and 3 bases stayed unmatched. The CDR3 consists of 15 residues. The CDR3 loop is CASSFGTSGAYEQYF. Written as DNA, the CDR3 is TGTGCCAGCAGCTTCGGGACTAGCGGGGCGTACGAGCAGTACTTC.

This clone turned up a few times. This chain joins TRBV2 and TRBJ2-5, with 7 bases aligning to TRBD2. Looked up from germline, CDR1 is SNHLY and CDR2 is FYNNEI. The ends lost 6 bases at V and 5 bases at J; junction bases unmatched: 6. There are 13 residues in the CDR3. The CDR3 is CASRGGWMETQYF. The CDR3 DNA sequence: TGTGCCAGCAGGGGAGGGTGGATGGAGACCCAGTACTTC.

The V call is TRBV19, the J call TRBJ2-1; the D is unclear. CDR1 and CDR2 (germline): LNHDA, SQIVND (reference sequence). The length of the CDR3 is 15 residues. With 5 bases removed from V and 0 bases from J, the gap between germline ends came to 11 bases. The chain's CDR3 is CASSVGPSSYNEQFF. The CDR3, as DNA: TGTGCCAGTAGTGTAGGACCGAGCTCCTACAATGAGCAGTTCTTC.

The gene calls are TRBV6-6 and TRBJ2-7, with a weak D call TRBD1 (5 bases). Germline V CDR1 and CDR2: MNHNY, SVGAGI (reference sequence). The CDR3 length is 14 residues. Trimming took 4 bases from V and 6 from J, leaving 16 bases between them. CDR3 residues: CASSFGGRATEQYF. The CDR3, as DNA: TGTGCCAGCAGTTTTGGTGGCAGGGCAACCGAGCAGTACTTC.

The genes are TRBV14 and TRBJ1-2; D gene unclear. Germline lookup yields CDR1 SGHDN and CDR2 FVKESK. The CDR3 length is 13 residues. The V end lost 6 bases, the J end lost 1 base, and 9 bases lay between the germline ends. The CDR3 protein is CASSHTDNYGYTF. In nucleotides, the CDR3 is TGTGCCAGCAGTCATACAGATAACTATGGCTACACCTTC.

The J gene is TRBJ1-1, the V gene TRBV30; 8 bases map to TRBD1. The CDR3 has 13 amino acids. The V and J ends lost 1 base and 5 bases, in that order; junction bases with no gene match: 3. The germline V gene has CDR1 GTSNPN and CDR2 SVGIG (reference sequence). DNA of the CDR3: TGTGCCTGGAGTGGACAGGGGCAGACTGAAGCTTTCTTT. Protein sequence: CAWSGQGQTEAFF.

Written as DNA, the CDR3 is TGTGCCAGCAGCTCGCCGAGGGCGGCCAGCTCCTATGGCTACACCTTC. Its translation is CASSSPRAASSYGYTF. The genes are TRBV11-2 and TRBJ1-2, with D unclear. The germline V gene encodes CDR1 SGHAT and CDR2 FQNNGV. V lost 4 bases, J lost 4 bases, and 19 bases lay in between. CDR3 length: 16 amino acids.

The chain is built from TRBV12-5 and TRBJ2-1; 9 nucleotides line up with TRBD1. V lost 6 bases, J lost 5 bases, and 11 bases stayed unmatched. The germline gives CDR1 LGHNT, CDR2 FRNRAP. This CDR3 contains 16 residues. CDR3 sequence reads: CASGPGQGGWDNEQFF. CDR3 DNA: TGTGCTAGTGGCCCGGGACAGGGAGGGTGGGACAATGAGCAGTTCTTC.

V and J are TRBV6-4 and TRBJ2-3; 7 bases line up with TRBD1. J was trimmed by 2 bases and V by 3 bases; bases with no gene match: 5. Germline-derived CDR1 and CDR2 are MRHNA and SNTAGT. This CDR3 has 15 amino acids. The CDR3 DNA reads as TGTGCCAGCAGTGAAGGGGGCGACACCACAGATACGCAGTATTTT. Its protein product is CASSEGGDTTDTQYF.

This clone was seen a few times. The V gene is TRBV28, the J gene TRBJ2-6; the D is unclear. V shed 5 bases and J shed 4 bases, with 12 bases lying between them. The CDR3 spans 15 residues. CDR1 is MDHEN, CDR2 SYDVKM, per germline. The CDR3 region has the DNA TGTGCCAGCAGTCTTCGCAGTCCCGGGGCCAACGTCCTGACTTTC. Residues: CASSLRSPGANVLTF. The variable domain in full, completed from reference TRBV28 and TRBJ2-6, reads DVKVTQSSRYLVKRTGEKVFLECVQDMDHENMFWYRQDPGLGLRLIYFSYDVKMKEKGDIPEGYSVSREKKERFSLILESASTNQTSMYLCASSLRSPGANVLTFGAGSRLTVL.

This chain links TRBV19 with TRBJ1-5, with D uncertain. Germline assignment: CDR1 LNHDA and CDR2 SQIVND (reference sequence). The CDR3 is made up of 15 amino acids. V was shortened by 7 bases and J by 7 bases, with 20 bases between the two germline ends. CDR3 sequence (DNA): TGTGCCAGTAACAAGGACGTCCTTTTCGGACAGCCCCAGCATTTT. Encoded protein: CASNKDVLFGQPQHF.

V gene TRBV5-5 combines with J gene TRBJ1-1; D unresolved. The germline V gene has CDR1 SGHKS and CDR2 YYEKEE (reference sequence). The CDR3 consists of 13 residues. V lost 0 bases and J 1 base, leaving 4 bases between the germline ends. The CDR3 protein is CASSLGGNTEAFF. The DNA of the CDR3 is TGTGCCAGCAGCTTGGGAGGGAACACTGAAGCTTTCTTT.

The CDR3 sequence is CASSPMAVGEQFF. The CDR3 coding sequence is TGTGCCAGCAGCCCCATGGCAGTGGGTGAGCAGTTCTTC. The chain uses TRBV7-2 and TRBJ2-1; D gene ambiguous. Germline-derived CDR1 and CDR2 are SGHTA and FQGNSA. There are 13 residues in the CDR3. Trimming left V 5 bases short and J 9 bases short, with 14 bases between. The entire variable domain, with the rest obtained from reference TRBV7-2 and TRBJ2-1, is as follows: GAGVSQSPSNKVTEKGKDVELRCDPISGHTALYWYRQSLGQGLEFLIYFQGNSAPDKSGLPSDRFSAERTGGSVSTLTIQRTQQEDSAVYLCASSPMAVGEQFFGPGTRLTVL.